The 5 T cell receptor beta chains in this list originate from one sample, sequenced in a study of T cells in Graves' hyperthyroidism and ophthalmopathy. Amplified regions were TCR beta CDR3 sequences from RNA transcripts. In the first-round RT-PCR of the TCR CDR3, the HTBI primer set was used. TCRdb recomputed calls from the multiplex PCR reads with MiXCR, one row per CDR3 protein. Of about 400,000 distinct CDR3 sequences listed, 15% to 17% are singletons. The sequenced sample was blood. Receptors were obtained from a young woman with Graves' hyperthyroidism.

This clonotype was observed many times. The CDR3: CSAPGLEGTDTQYF. The CDR3 bases are TGCAGTGCTCCCGGACTAGAGGGCACAGATACGCAGTATTTT. The gene calls are TRBV20-1 and TRBJ2-3; 7 bases agree with TRBD2. Per the germline V gene, CDR1 is DFQATT and CDR2 is SNEGSKA (reference sequence). The length of the CDR3 is 14 residues. V was clipped by 5 bases and J by 1 base; unmatched bases: 6.

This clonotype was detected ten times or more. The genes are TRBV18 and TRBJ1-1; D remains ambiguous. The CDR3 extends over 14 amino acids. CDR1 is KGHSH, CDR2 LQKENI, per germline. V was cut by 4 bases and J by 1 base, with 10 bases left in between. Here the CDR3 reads CASSLDARNTEAFF. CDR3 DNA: TGTGCCAGCTCACTCGACGCCCGGAACACTGAAGCTTTCTTT.

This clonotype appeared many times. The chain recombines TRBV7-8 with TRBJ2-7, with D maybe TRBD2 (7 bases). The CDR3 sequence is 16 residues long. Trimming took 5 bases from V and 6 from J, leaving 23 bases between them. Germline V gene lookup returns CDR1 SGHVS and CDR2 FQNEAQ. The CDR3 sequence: CASSTGGGGAPGEQYF. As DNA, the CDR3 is TGTGCCAGCAGCACGGGGGGTGGGGGCGCACCAGGCGAGCAGTACTTC.

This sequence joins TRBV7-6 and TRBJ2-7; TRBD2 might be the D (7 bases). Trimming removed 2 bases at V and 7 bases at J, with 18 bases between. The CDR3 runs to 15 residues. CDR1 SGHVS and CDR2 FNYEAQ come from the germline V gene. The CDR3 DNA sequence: TGTGCCAGCAGCTTAAAAGGGGGGGAAGGGGGAGAGCAGTACTTC. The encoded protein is CASSLKGGEGGEQYF.

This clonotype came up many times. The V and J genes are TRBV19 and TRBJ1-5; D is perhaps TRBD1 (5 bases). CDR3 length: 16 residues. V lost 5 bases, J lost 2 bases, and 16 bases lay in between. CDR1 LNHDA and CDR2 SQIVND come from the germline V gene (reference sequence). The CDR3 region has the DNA TGTGCCAGTAGTCCACGGGGGGGAGTGGGCAATCAGCCCCAGCATTTT. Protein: CASSPRGGVGNQPQHF.